Sequencing of this TCR beta chain was carried out in a study of blood T cells in healthy people across ages (dated by TCRdb to about 2015). Looking at the study overall: Template switching captured roughly one uniquely barcoded TCR beta cDNA molecule per two T cells in model experiments. Donors of different ages were randomly distributed across sequencing lanes to avoid experimental bias. Donors were grouped into four age groups: young (average approximately 16 years), middle-aged (roughly 38), aged (62) and long-lived (around 80). For two donors (one aged 18 to 29 and one aged 80 or older), the study analyzed two additional independent replicas of 1 million unique cDNA reads from the same blood draw. Age-related changes in TCR beta repertoire diversity were measured in the study by deep sequencing normalized with unique cDNA molecular identifiers. On the study overall, not on this receptor specifically: Estimates of total diversity from one million sequenced T cells were regarded as lower bounds and underestimates. The long-lived group showed more naive CD4+ T cells, fewer expanded clones and increased TCR diversity than the aged group, suggesting age selection. Bulk unsorted PBMC profiling prevented conclusive comparison of naive and antigen-experienced compartments. A strong correlation was found between observed TCR beta diversity and the percentage of naive T cells measured by flow cytometry. As age increased, observed TCR beta diversity per million T cells dropped in a roughly linear way, and a significant reduction was already evident by age approximately 40. Donor CMV infection status was unknown, potentially confounding age-related changes in expanded clonotypes.

Libraries were prepared through 5' RACE. The sequencer was an Illumina HiSeq 2500. A second PCR of roughly 7 to 12 cycles was performed with a sample-barcoded 5' primer and a J-beta primer mix. Each TCR beta cDNA molecule received a unique molecular identifier from a template-switch 5' adaptor carrying 12 random nucleotides. Each sample yielded at least 2.5 million CDR3-containing paired-end reads. First-strand cDNA was synthesized from all RNA with the Mint cDNA synthesis kit, primed by a TRBC-specific oligonucleotide. Following uracil-DNA glycosylase treatment, all cDNA underwent a first 18-cycle PCR with the universal primers M1SS and BC2_uni_R. From the authors' description of their analysis: For normalization, 1 million high-quality reads, each with a distinct molecular identifier, were randomly selected from each sample. Reads sharing molecular identifiers were discarded rather than binned into consensus sequences. MiTCR, set to a Q25 quality threshold and the strictest error-elimination algorithm, was used for CDR3 identification, clonotype clustering and error correction. Lower-bound total TCR beta diversity was estimated with a nonparametric unseen species model using Euler transformation. In TCRdb, the public reads were trimmed at Q25 with fastp and aligned with MiXCR, with productive beta chains retained. Rows are combined by CDR3 protein, so each entry shows the most common genes and DNA. TCRdb, not the original authors, processed these V and J calls. The sample has over 1,500,000 distinct CDR3 sequences on record, approximately 50% of them singletons. Jointly, the top ten make up 2% to 2.5% of the sample.

Inclusive of the bounding cysteine and phenylalanine, the CDR3 is 15 residues long. This entry keeps only the CDR3 DNA: 45 bases, framed from base 1. Via the germline V gene (reference sequence), CDR1 is PRHDT and CDR2 FYEKMQ. Trimming removed 5 bases from V and 7 bases from J; the gene matches leave 11 bases unexplained. The 39 donors, aged about 6 to 100 years, were systemically healthy Caucasian individuals from Russia. Approximately 9 milliliters of peripheral blood were collected from each donor into EDTA-treated Vacutainer tubes. PBMCs were isolated by Ficoll-Paque density-gradient centrifugation, with at least 6 million obtained per sample. Trizol reagent was used to extract total RNA from the PBMCs, yielding at least 5.5 micrograms per sample. The percentages of naive CD45RAhigh/CD27high T cells were determined by flow cytometry on a PBMC aliquot from every donor. A note on this clonotype: Its specific antigen is unknown. Base qualities are not at hand, and no much larger clone is one base apart.

Sequenced material: blood. In this chain, TRBV13 is recombined with TRBJ1-2, and TRBD1 aligns with 9 junction nucleotides. This clonotype originated in a woman between 35 and 50 years old in good health. This receptor has the CDR3 CASSRDRGAGGGYTF. Read as DNA, the sequence is TGTGCCAGCAGCCGAGACAGGGGGGCTGGGGGTGGCTACACCTTC.